These 24 T cell receptor beta chains came from one sample sequenced in a study of cytomegalovirus exposure and HLA in healthy donors (dated by TCRdb to 2016 to 2017). Library creation used the immunoSEQ multiplex PCR assay. For the multiplex PCR, a mixture combining 60 forward primers for TCR Vbeta segments and 13 reverse primers for TCR Jbeta segments was used. TCRdb carries this immuneACCESS record with in-frame sequences only. Its versions omit some clonotypes, under half of them owing to an unresolved V gene in the studies checked, with the rest unexplained. Recorded for this sample are around 140,000 clones; 75% to 85% of them occurred a single time. Clones ranked in the top ten supply 1.8% of the sample. The sample consisted of PBMCs. These receptors were taken from a female donor in good health and CMV-seropositive.

The chain employs TRBV6-1 and TRBJ2-3, with 8 bases that match TRBD1. This CDR3 has 14 residues. V was pared by 8 bases and J by 1 base, with 5 bases of the junction left unmatched. CDR1 is MNHNS and CDR2 is SASEGT in the germline V gene. The CDR3 spells CASPDRGRTDTQYF. Here the CDR3 DNA reads TGTGCCAGCCCTGACAGGGGACGCACAGATACGCAGTATTTT.

The CDR3 region is CSVTGGINYGYTF. The CDR3 DNA sequence: TGCAGCGTCACCGGCGGGATTAACTATGGCTACACCTTC. The chain combines TRBV29-1 with TRBJ1-2; D gene unclear. V was cut by 6 bases and J by 1 base, with 12 bases left in between. This CDR3 spans 13 amino acids. The germline CDR1 and CDR2 sequences are SQVTM and ANQGSEA.

The CDR3: CASSSFGQGPYEQYF. The CDR3 bases are TGTGCCAGCAGTTCCTTTGGGCAGGGCCCGTACGAGCAGTACTTC. The genes are TRBV28 and TRBJ2-7; TRBD1 is a possible D gene (5 bases). V was pared by 4 bases and J by 4 bases, with 17 bases between. Looked up from germline, CDR1 is MDHEN and CDR2 is SYDVKM. The CDR3 runs 15 residues.

The count of this clone is one. The chain recombines TRBV5-1 with TRBJ2-2; 7 positions match TRBD2. The junction had 3 bases not matched to a gene; V was cut back by 4 bases and J by 0 bases. The germline V gene encodes CDR1 SGHRS and CDR2 YFSETQ. The CDR3 extends over 15 amino acids. CDR3 DNA: TGCGCCAGCAGCCTAGGACTAGCGAACACCGGGGAGCTGTTTTTT. Translation: CASSLGLANTGELFF.

The chain combines TRBV18 with TRBJ1-5; TRBD1 aligns across 9 bases. Trimming cost V 3 bases and J 4 bases; bases outside gene matches: 7. Germline V gives CDR1 KGHSH, CDR2 LQKENI. The CDR3 consists of 16 residues. CDR3 residues: CASSPYGQGTNQPQHF. CDR3 nucleotides: TGTGCCAGCTCACCCTACGGACAGGGGACTAATCAGCCCCAGCATTTT.

The sample holds one count of this clone. The chain has TRBV28 and TRBJ1-2, with D uncertain. V lost 6 bases and J lost 3, with 5 bases in between. Germline CDR1 MDHEN, CDR2 SYDVKM. This CDR3 has 11 residues. In DNA, the CDR3 is TGTGCCAGCAGATCTGACTATGGCTACACCTTC. This translates into CASRSDYGYTF.

The chain employs TRBV5-1 and TRBJ2-3, with 9 bases aligning to TRBD2. V trimming: 3 bases; J trimming: 5 bases; junction bases outside the gene matches: 10. The CDR3 totals 16 residues. The germline V gene encodes CDR1 SGHRS and CDR2 YFSETQ. CDR3 in DNA: TGCGCCAGCAGCTCCGAGGGGCGGGGGGGAGAAGATACGCAGTATTTT. The encoded protein is CASSSEGRGGEDTQYF.

V gene TRBV28 combines with J gene TRBJ1-5; TRBD1 is a possible D gene (6 bases). This CDR3 has 15 amino acids. V was shortened by 5 bases and J by 2 bases, with 13 bases between the two germline ends. Germline V CDR1 and CDR2: MDHEN, SYDVKM. The CDR3 here is CASSPRGGGNQPQHF. The CDR3 nucleotides read TGTGCCAGCAGTCCCAGGGGAGGGGGCAATCAGCCCCAGCATTTT. Full variable domain (remainder filled in from reference TRBV28 and TRBJ1-5): DVKVTQSSRYLVKRTGEKVFLECVQDMDHENMFWYRQDPGLGLRLIYFSYDVKMKEKGDIPEGYSVSREKKERFSLILESASTNQTSMYLCASSPRGGGNQPQHFGDGTRLSIL.

The genes are TRBV19 and TRBJ2-1; 9 bases match TRBD1. The CDR3 contains 16 residues. Germline assignment: CDR1 LNHDA and CDR2 SQIVND (reference sequence). J was trimmed by 8 bases and V by 4 bases; bases with no gene match: 12. The CDR3 nucleotides read TGTGCCAGTAGTACGAGAGGACAGGGGTTATCCCATGAGCAGTTCTTC. Protein product: CASSTRGQGLSHEQFF.

The chain is built from TRBV7-9 and TRBJ1-2, with a weak D call TRBD1 (6 bases). CDR1 SEHNR and CDR2 FQNEAQ come from the germline V gene (reference sequence). V gave up 5 bases and J gave up 6 bases, with 10 bases separating them. This CDR3 comprises 12 residues. The CDR3 protein is CASSRNRDGYTF. CDR3 DNA: TGTGCCAGCAGCAGAAACAGGGATGGCTACACCTTC.

The V and J genes are TRBV7-3 and TRBJ2-1; D may be TRBD1 (6 bases). Per germline, CDR1 SGHTA and CDR2 FQGTGA. V was cut by 4 bases and J by 7 bases, with 17 bases left in between. This CDR3 is 15 amino acids long. The CDR3 DNA is TGTGCCAGCAGCTCGACAGGAAGAGGGGCGAATGAGCAGTTCTTC. It specifies CASSSTGRGANEQFF.

The V call is TRBV29-1, the J call TRBJ1-5; the D gene is possibly TRBD1 (6 bases). From germline, CDR1 is SQVTM and CDR2 ANQGSEA. The CDR3 contains 13 residues. Trimming took off 7 bases at V and 3 bases at J, with 13 bases between the two ends. The CDR3 DNA is TGCAGCGCTGCGGACAGCCACAATCAGCCCCAGCATTTT. This sequence encodes CSAADSHNQPQHF.

The chain joins TRBV18 to TRBJ2-5; D possibly corresponds to TRBD2 (5 bases). The DNA end is more similar to TRBJ2-7, so the J call may be wrong. CDR1 is KGHSH, CDR2 LQKENI, per germline. This CDR3 contains 13 residues. The CDR3, as DNA: TGTGCCAGCTCACCACAATCGGGGTACGAGCAGTACTTC. Its protein product is CASSPQSGYEQYF.

V usage is TRBV7-2 and J usage is TRBJ1-2, with a possible D match to TRBD1 (5 bases). V was shortened by 5 bases and J by 3 bases, with 10 bases between the two germline ends. CDR3 size: 13 residues. CDR1 SGHTA and CDR2 FQGNSA come from the germline V gene. CDR3 DNA sequence: TGTGCCAGCAGCAAAGACAGCTACTATGGCTACACCTTC. The encoded protein is CASSKDSYYGYTF.

V is TRBV7-9 and J is TRBJ1-4, with 10 bases aligning to TRBD1. Germline loops: CDR1 SEHNR, CDR2 FQNEAQ (reference sequence). V was clipped by 5 bases and J by 5 bases; unmatched bases: 11. The CDR3 sequence is 17 residues long. The CDR3, as DNA: TGTGCCAGCAGCCTTATTGGGACAGGGGAGAGCAATGAAAAACTGTTTTTT. Protein sequence: CASSLIGTGESNEKLFF.

This clone was seen a handful of times. The chain links TRBV13 to TRBJ1-3; 7 bases are shared with TRBD1. The CDR3 length is 13 residues. The V gene end was trimmed by 5 bases and the J gene end by 8 bases; junction bases not matched to a gene: 6. The germline CDR1 and CDR2 sequences are PRHDT and FYEKMQ (reference sequence). The DNA of the CDR3 is TGTGCCAGCAGCCCCCGACAGGGTTACACCATATATTTT. Translated: CASSPRQGYTIYF.

This chain joins TRBV14 and TRBJ1-6; weak D call: TRBD1 (6 bases). The CDR3 loop spans 16 amino acids. Germline lookup yields CDR1 SGHDN and CDR2 FVKESK. The V and J ends lost 0 bases and 5 bases respectively, with 11 bases between them. The CDR3, as DNA: TGTGCCAGCAGCCAAGATCTAGGACAGAATAATTCACCCCTCCACTTT. It encodes CASSQDLGQNNSPLHF.

J is TRBJ2-7 and V is TRBV2; 11 positions match TRBD2. The trim removed 6 bases at V and 7 bases at J, leaving 8 bases unmatched. This CDR3 has 14 residues. The germline V gene encodes CDR1 SNHLY and CDR2 FYNNEI. CDR3 sequence (DNA): TGTGCCAGCAGACCCGGGACTAGCGGATGGGAGCAGTACTTC. As protein: CASRPGTSGWEQYF.

The chain couples TRBV30 to TRBJ2-5; 8 bases fit TRBD2. Germline assignment: CDR1 GTSNPN and CDR2 SVGIG (reference sequence). With V trimmed by 3 bases and J by 1 base, 1 base remained unmatched. The CDR3 is 13 residues long. CDR3 sequence reads: CAWRRGAQETQYF. The CDR3 DNA reads as TGTGCCTGGAGGCGGGGGGCCCAAGAGACCCAGTACTTC.

Worth noting for this clone: The sample has other DNA sequences that encode this CDR3 too. This chain connects TRBV7-2 to TRBJ2-7; TRBD1 aligns across 7 bases. The V segment lost 4 bases and the J segment 2 bases; nucleotides outside the gene matches: 5. The CDR3 is 14 residues long. Per the germline V gene, CDR1 is SGHTA and CDR2 is FQGNSA. The CDR3 sequence is CASSSNRGPYEQYF. CDR3 DNA sequence: TGTGCCAGCAGCTCTAACAGGGGTCCCTACGAGCAGTACTTC.

The chain is built from TRBV7-9 and TRBJ1-1; D might be TRBD1 (6 bases). The CDR3 sequence is 14 residues long. CDR1 is SEHNR, CDR2 FQNEAQ, per germline (reference sequence). The ends were cut back, 1 base at V and 6 bases at J, with 12 bases in the middle. The CDR3 is CASSLVNREAEAFF. The CDR3 DNA reads TGTGCCAGCAGCTTAGTTAACAGGGAAGCTGAAGCTTTCTTT.

This chain uses TRBV19 with TRBJ2-1, with 7 bases aligning to TRBD2. The CDR3 contains 16 residues. Trimming at V came to 1 base and at J to 9 bases, leaving 12 bases not matched to a gene. Germline values: CDR1 LNHDA, CDR2 SQIVND (reference sequence). CDR3 nucleotides: TGTGCCAGTAGTATAGTGGGGGAGGGCCTACGTCGTGAGCAGTTCTTC. This translates into CASSIVGEGLRREQFF.

J is TRBJ2-1 and V is TRBV5-4; 9 nucleotides line up with TRBD1. The CDR3 is 14 residues long. The V gene's germline CDR1 is SGHNT and CDR2 YYREEE (reference sequence). The ends lost 4 bases at V and 10 bases at J; junction bases unmatched: 9. CDR3 sequence (DNA): TGTGCCAGCAGCACAAGGACAGGGGAATACGAGCAGTTCTTC. It is translated as CASSTRTGEYEQFF.

The chain employs TRBV7-9 and TRBJ2-5; 9 bases are a match to TRBD1. J lost 2 bases, V lost 5 bases, and 3 bases had no gene match. The CDR3 is made up of 14 amino acids. CDR1 is SEHNR, CDR2 FQNEAQ, per germline (reference sequence). This CDR3 is CASSLGTGQETQYF. The CDR3 nucleotides read TGTGCCAGCAGCCTAGGGACAGGGCAAGAGACCCAGTACTTC.